This T cell receptor (beta chain) appears in the sequencing data of a study of beta chain features in type 1 diabetes. The whole isolated RNA underwent reverse transcription, so sequencing captured expressed TCRB transcripts. The repertoire was sequenced with immunoSEQ multiplex PCR; TCRdb's copy has only in-frame clones and lacks some. Of 400,000 to 500,000 clones in the sample, roughly 14% are singletons; the top ten hold 0.03% to 0.04%. V shed 7 bases, J shed 2 bases, and the junction held 3 bases outside the gene matches. Looked up from germline, CDR1 is SGHDN and CDR2 is FVKESK. CDR3 length: 13 residues. This clone has just a few counts.

The specimen was naive CD4+ T cells from blood. The sequence came from a man aged 30 to 39 in good health. The chain has TRBV14 and TRBJ2-3, with TRBD1 identical over 7 bases. This chain's CDR3 is CASMGQLTDTQYF. The DNA for the CDR3 is TGTGCCAGCATGGGACAGCTCACAGATACGCAGTATTTT.